This T cell receptor (beta chain) was sequenced in a study of technical replicates of blood from a few donors. Repertoires were generated with immunoSEQ multiplex PCR, while TCRdb's copy carries only in-frame clones and drops some. The table has 40,000 to 60,000 clones, approximately 90% seen once. The source of this sequence is a human donor in good health. Some clones in this sample may be carry-over from other donors' samples. The sample consisted of PBMCs.

CDR3 in DNA: TGTGCCAGCACTCACAACCTCGACAAAAACATTCAGTACTTC. Protein sequence: CASTHNLDKNIQYF. The chain uses TRBV6-6 and TRBJ2-4; no firm D call. With 7 bases removed from V and 3 bases from J, the gap between germline ends came to 13 bases. This CDR3 region has 14 residues. Germline V gene sequence: CDR1 MNHNY, CDR2 SVGAGI (reference sequence).